These 24 T cell receptor beta chains were all obtained from the same sample, sequenced in a study of T cell changes during pregnancy in multiple sclerosis. Repertoires were generated with immunoSEQ multiplex PCR, while TCRdb's copy carries only in-frame clones and drops some. The sample yields about 84,000 clones, 85% to 95% seen once. Sequencing was performed on peripheral blood, taken in the third trimester of pregnancy. The source of these receptors is a female donor with multiple sclerosis, enrolled in a pregnancy study.

The genes are TRBV25-1 and TRBJ2-5; TRBD2 aligns across 7 bases. CDR1 and CDR2 (germline): MGHDK, SYGVNS. Unmatched junction bases numbered 5, after V lost 1 base and J lost 0 bases. The CDR3 extends over 16 amino acids. CDR3 sequence: CASSESLRGNQETQYF. As DNA, the CDR3 is TGTGCCAGCAGTGAATCTTTGCGGGGGAACCAAGAGACCCAGTACTTC.

The rearrangement links TRBV30 to TRBJ1-3; D not certain. Germline CDR1 GTSNPN, CDR2 SVGIG (reference sequence). The CDR3 runs to 15 residues. V was trimmed by 4 bases and J by 3 bases, leaving 16 bases between them. The CDR3, as DNA: TGTGCCTGGAACAGTCTCAGTGCGTATGGAAACACCATATATTTT. Amino acids: CAWNSLSAYGNTIYF.

The CDR3, as DNA: TGTGCCAGCAGTTACTCAGTGTCGAGGCGTCAGCCCCAGCATTTT. Its translation is CASSYSVSRRQPQHF. The chain combines TRBV6-5 with TRBJ1-5; no firm D call. V dropped 0 bases and J dropped 6 bases, with 12 bases sitting between them. The CDR3 consists of 15 residues. Germline CDR1 reads MNHEY; CDR2 reads SVGAGI.

The chain combines TRBV4-1 with TRBJ1-2; TRBD1 aligns across 11 bases. This CDR3 region has 18 residues. The germline gives CDR1 MGHRA, CDR2 YSYEKL. The ends lost 4 bases at V and 3 bases at J; junction bases unmatched: 13. Here the CDR3 DNA reads TGCGCCAGCAGCCTGCTCTGGGACAGGGGGAATGACCACTATGGCTACACCTTC. This codes for CASSLLWDRGNDHYGYTF.

The chain couples TRBV30 to TRBJ2-7, with 8 bases that match TRBD2. V trimming: 0 bases; J trimming: 3 bases; junction bases outside the gene matches: 4. Germline CDR1 reads GTSNPN; CDR2 reads SVGIG (reference sequence). There are 14 residues in the CDR3. The CDR3 DNA reads TGTGCCTGGAGTGTACGGGAGGGGCGCTACGAGCAGTACTTC. Amino acids: CAWSVREGRYEQYF.

This rearrangement joins TRBV5-1 to TRBJ1-1, with TRBD1 as a possible D gene (5 bases). Germline CDR1 is SGHRS and CDR2 is YFSETQ. Trimming removed 4 bases at V and 0 bases at J, with 16 bases between. The length of the CDR3 is 16 residues. The CDR3 here is CASSLYGGGMNTEAFF. DNA for the CDR3: TGCGCCAGCAGCCTATACGGGGGGGGTATGAACACTGAAGCTTTCTTT.

This CDR3 reads CATSLDRTALNEKLFF. The DNA of the CDR3 is TGTGCCACCAGCCTAGACAGGACGGCGTTAAATGAAAAACTGTTTTTT. V and J are TRBV15 and TRBJ1-4, with D tentatively TRBD1 (6 bases). V was clipped by 5 bases and J by 5 bases, with 18 bases between them. The CDR3 loop spans 16 amino acids. The germline CDR1 and CDR2 sequences are LNHNV and YYDKDF (reference sequence).

The chain is built from TRBV14 and TRBJ1-1, with D hard to call. Per germline, CDR1 SGHDN and CDR2 FVKESK. The CDR3 contains 15 residues. V dropped 2 bases and J dropped 0 bases, with 10 bases sitting between them. The CDR3 reads CASSQSTRVNTEAFF. DNA for the CDR3: TGTGCCAGCAGCCAATCCACCCGCGTGAACACTGAAGCTTTCTTT.

The rearrangement uses TRBV27 and TRBJ1-1, with D perhaps TRBD1 (6 bases). This CDR3 has 15 amino acids. Germline CDR1 MNHEY, CDR2 SMNVEV (reference sequence). V lost 5 bases and J lost 3, with 16 bases in between. The CDR3: CASSPSGPGDTEAFF. The CDR3 DNA is TGTGCCAGCAGTCCCTCAGGTCCAGGGGACACTGAAGCTTTCTTT.

This clone was found a few times. The chain employs TRBV19 and TRBJ1-3; D call uncertain. This CDR3 has 14 amino acids. Germline CDR1 is LNHDA and CDR2 is SQIVND (reference sequence). V lost 3 bases to trimming and J lost 4 bases, with 10 bases between them. For the CDR3, the DNA is TGTGCCAGTAGTATTCTGTCAGAAGGAAACACCATATATTTT. It codes for CASSILSEGNTIYF.

The chain links TRBV11-2 to TRBJ2-7, with TRBD1 matching 7 bases. Trimming at V came to 6 bases and at J to 3 bases, leaving 11 bases not matched to a gene. Germline CDR1 and CDR2: SGHAT and FQNNGV. The CDR3 contains 15 residues. CDR3 DNA: TGTGCCAGCAGACAACCGGGACAGCTGATCTACGAGCAGTACTTC. Protein product: CASRQPGQLIYEQYF.

CDR3 coding DNA: TGTGCCAGCAGCCGCGCCGGGACAGGGTATTACGAGCAGTACTTC. Encoded protein: CASSRAGTGYYEQYF. The chain has TRBV11-3 and TRBJ2-7; 9 nucleotides align to TRBD1. The ends lost 5 bases at V and 4 bases at J; junction bases unmatched: 9. The CDR3 runs to 15 residues. CDR1 is SGHNT, CDR2 YENEEA, per germline.

The rearrangement joins TRBV5-1 to TRBJ1-2; D gene ambiguous. Germline V CDR1 and CDR2: SGHRS, YFSETQ. Trimming took 1 base from V and 1 from J, leaving 8 bases between them. CDR3 length: 14 residues. In nucleotides, the CDR3 is TGCGCCAGCAGCTTGCAGGATTTTAACTATGGCTACACCTTC. It codes for CASSLQDFNYGYTF. The complete variable domain, with remaining parts taken from reference TRBV5-1 and TRBJ1-2, reads KAGVTQTPRYLIKTRGQQVTLSCSPISGHRSVSWYQQTPGQGLQFLFEYFSETQRNKGNFPGRFSGRQFSNSRSEMNVSTLELGDSALYLCASSLQDFNYGYTFGSGTRLTVV.

The chain has TRBV19 and TRBJ2-1, with 9 bases identical to TRBD2. With V trimmed by 3 bases and J by 0 bases, 6 bases remained unmatched. The V gene's germline CDR1 is LNHDA and CDR2 SQIVND (reference sequence). This CDR3 region has 17 residues. The CDR3 DNA is TGTGCCAGTAGTATGACTAGCGGAGGGAGCTCCTACAATGAGCAGTTCTTC. Translation: CASSMTSGGSSYNEQFF.

The chain has TRBV2 and TRBJ1-5, with no clear D. The ends were cut back, 2 bases at V and 6 bases at J, with 14 bases in the middle. Germline CDR1 is SNHLY and CDR2 is FYNNEI. The CDR3 runs 15 residues. In nucleotides, the CDR3 is TGTGCCAGCAGTGAACGGTGGAGGTCGGGTCAGCCCCAGCATTTT. It codes for CASSERWRSGQPQHF.

A single count supports this clone. The CDR3 loop reads CASRADQTNTGELFF. In DNA form, the CDR3 reads TGTGCCAGCCGAGCGGACCAGACGAACACCGGGGAGCTGTTTTTT. This chain joins TRBV6-6 and TRBJ2-2; maybe TRBD2 (5 bases). The V end lost 8 bases, the J end lost 0 bases, and 13 bases lay between the germline ends. This CDR3 has 15 amino acids. Germline values: CDR1 MNHNY, CDR2 SVGAGI (reference sequence).

This clone was detected only once. The gene calls are TRBV18 and TRBJ2-7; TRBD1 aligns across 8 bases. This CDR3 is 14 amino acids long. Germline CDR1 KGHSH, CDR2 LQKENI. With V trimmed by 4 bases and J by 7 bases, 9 bases remained unmatched. The CDR3 DNA follows: TGTGCCAGCTCACTACCTACAGGGACAGGAGAGCAGTACTTC. It codes for CASSLPTGTGEQYF.

The DNA for the CDR3 is TGTGCCAGCAGTACCGGGACAGAGAATTCACCCCTCCACTTT. It is translated as CASSTGTENSPLHF. The chain employs TRBV6-5 and TRBJ1-6, with 7 bases fitting TRBD1. Trimming removed 5 bases from V and 7 bases from J; junction bases left unmatched: 5. The length of the CDR3 is 14 residues. Germline CDR1 reads MNHEY; CDR2 reads SVGAGI.

This clone was picked up one time. V is TRBV14 and J is TRBJ2-6, with 9 bases identical to TRBD1. CDR3 length: 19 residues. With V trimmed by 1 base and J by 0 bases, 7 bases remained unmatched. CDR1 is SGHDN and CDR2 is FVKESK in the germline V gene. The CDR3 nucleotides read TGTGCCAGCAGCCAAGGGGACAGGGTTTGGATCTCTGGGGCCAACGTCCTGACTTTC. This translates into CASSQGDRVWISGANVLTF. Looking up the rest from reference TRBV14 and TRBJ2-6 gives the full variable domain: EAGVTQFPSHSVIEKGQTVTLRCDPISGHDNLYWYRRVMGKEIKFLLHFVKESKQDESGMPNNRFLAERTGGTYSTLKVQPAELEDSGVYFCASSQGDRVWISGANVLTFGAGSRLTVL.

The chain carries TRBV10-3 and TRBJ1-2; 7 nucleotides agree with TRBD1. The CDR3 is 13 amino acids. Germline V gene lookup returns CDR1 ENHRY and CDR2 SYGVKD. After removal of 7 bases from V and 4 bases from J, the junction contained 6 bases not matched to a gene. The CDR3 sequence is CAITGTDGYGYTF. The CDR3 region has the DNA TGTGCCATCACGGGGACAGACGGCTATGGCTACACCTTC.

DNA of the CDR3: TGTGCCAGCAGCTTGAGGCTAGCGGGGGGTTACAATGAGCAGTTCTTC. This sequence encodes CASSLRLAGGYNEQFF. The V gene is TRBV5-6, the J gene TRBJ2-1; 11 positions agree with TRBD2. Germline CDR1 reads SGHDT; CDR2 reads YYEEEE. The CDR3 length is 16 residues. V lost 1 base to trimming and J lost 4 bases; unmatched junction nucleotides: 4.

This clone was seen once. The chain carries TRBV5-4 and TRBJ2-2, with 8 bases fitting TRBD2. Losses at the gene ends were 0 bases for V and 0 bases for J; bases not matched to a gene: 1. CDR3 length: 16 amino acids. The germline gives CDR1 SGHNT, CDR2 YYREEE (reference sequence). The CDR3 here is CASSLERGTNTGELFF. CDR3 nucleotides: TGTGCCAGCAGCTTGGAGCGGGGGACGAACACCGGGGAGCTGTTTTTT.

This clone was observed a single time. The genes are TRBV4-1 and TRBJ1-4; D unclear. Trimming removed 0 bases at V and 8 bases at J, with 7 bases between. CDR3 size: 13 residues. The V gene's germline CDR1 is MGHRA and CDR2 YSYEKL. The CDR3 DNA sequence: TGCGCCAGCAGCCAAGAGGGGAGAGAAAAACTGTTTTTT. It yields the protein CASSQEGREKLFF.

CDR3 coding DNA: TGTGCCAGCAGCGTAGCCTCGACAGGGGACCGTTATGGCTACACCTTC. Translating it yields CASSVASTGDRYGYTF. This chain connects TRBV9 to TRBJ1-2; 8 nucleotides agree with TRBD1. V gave up 0 bases and J gave up 5 bases; unmatched junction bases: 9. CDR3 length: 16 amino acids. Germline V gene data show CDR1 as SGDLS and CDR2 as YYNGEE. Complete variable domain (other parts from reference TRBV9 and TRBJ1-2): DSGVTQTPKHLITATGQRVTLRCSPRSGDLSVYWYQQSLDQGLQFLIQYYNGEERAKGNILERFSAQQFPDLHSELNLSSLELGDSALYFCASSVASTGDRYGYTFGSGTRLTVV.